This T cell receptor (beta chain) is from a study of blood T cell repertoires in COVID-19 (dated by TCRdb to the early 2020s). A note on the overall study: The collaborator samples originated in the United States, Italy and Spain and spanned the acute and convalescent phases of COVID-19. Where available, HLA class I and class II types were obtained from metadata supplied by the sample provider rather than from assay-based typing. The samples were drawn from the first 160 participants of the ongoing ImmuneRACE study and from some 1,300 subjects provided by 6 global collaborators. The dataset comprised deeply sampled blood TCRbeta repertoires from subjects exposed to, actively infected with, or recovered from COVID-19. The prospective study material was composed of cDNA or gDNA derived from T cells, B-cell-depleted T cells, or PBMCs. The repertoires were released in a freely available public database meant as a resource for research on the immune response to SARS-CoV-2. The sample metadata nearly always contained a de-identified subject ID, COVID-19 status, age in years and sex.

Comment on this clone: The specificity of this receptor is unknown. The record has no base qualities; no much larger clone is one base away.

The investigation overall reported the following: The amount of clinical and demographic metadata varied by source and participant and was provided uncurated.

TCRbeta CDR3 regions were amplified from genomic DNA using the immunoSEQ Assay, a bias-controlled multiplex PCR. As for how the authors treated the data: The number of nucleated cells in each sample was estimated by amplification of reference gene primers within the assay. To quantify the absolute abundance of each unique TCRbeta CDR3 rearrangement, sequence reads were collapsed and filtered. For each sample, productive Simpson clonality was calculated as the square root of Simpson's diversity index across productive rearrangements. Sourced from immuneACCESS, this table was stored by TCRdb with only in-frame sequences that have V and J called. A share of the clones is absent; for the studies checked, an unresolved V gene accounts for under half, and the remainder has no known explanation. For V, J and clone size, that table is used; D and trimming come from the DNA. The sample table contains around 190,000 clones; only one count was recorded for 80% to 85% of them. Together, the top ten hold around 8% of the sample.

At one collaborating source in Seattle, patients were enrolled during active infection and were followed longitudinally through the course of disease. Whole blood was collected in K2EDTA tubes by collaborating institutions according to the institutions' own protocols. For TCRbeta analysis, collaborators shipped samples in one of three forms: frozen whole blood, isolated PBMCs, or DNA extracted from either of those sample types. The TCR comes from a woman between 65 and 79 years old with COVID-19, enrolled during active disease. Sequencing was carried out using peripheral blood.

The DNA sequence is TGTGCCAGCAGCGTTGGACAGCTCATCCGGGAGACCCAGTACTTC. Protein translation: CASSVGQLIRETQYF. The receptor chain draws on TRBV9 and TRBJ2-5, and possibly TRBD1, on 6 matching bases. The CDR3, from cysteine to phenylalanine, totals 15 residues. CDR3 DNA only is kept here, 45 bases in frame from base 1. V was cut back by 2 bases and J by 5 bases, leaving a gap of 16 bases between them. For CDR1 and CDR2, the germline V gene lists SGDLS and YYNGEE.